Listed below are T cell receptor beta chains from one sample, sequenced in a study of vaccination and CD4 T cells after COVID-19. TCRdb recomputed calls from the PCR reads with MiXCR, one row per CDR3 protein. The data show 10,000 to 13,000 distinct CDR3 sequences, approximately 53% seen once. These receptors are not linked to any known antigen. Sequenced sample: CD4+ T cells from blood, cultured in vitro. The source of these receptors is a human donor who had recovered from COVID-19. Each CDR3 is given with its conserved first and last residue. The D gene is left open where the match is weak.

v_call	cdr3_length	j_call	d_call	cdr3_aa
TRBV12-3/TRBV12-4	14	TRBJ1-5	.	CASSLSAYNQPQHF
TRBV7-9	14	TRBJ2-1	.	CASSLEGTPYEQFF
TRBV6-4	13	TRBJ2-2	.	CASSDSSAGELFF
TRBV7-6	14	TRBJ2-7	.	CASSLGQRAYEQYF
TRBV2	13	TRBJ2-2	.	CASRFSRPGELFF
TRBV6-5	16	TRBJ2-3	.	CASSYSLVVGGGTQYF
TRBV6-1	13	TRBJ1-5	TRBD1	CASSGTDNQPQHF
TRBV12-3/TRBV12-4	14	TRBJ2-5	.	CASSGLTNGETQYF
TRBV20-1	17	TRBJ2-1	TRBD2	CSASSRLVAGVEGEQFF
TRBV7-9	17	TRBJ2-6	TRBD1	CASSSGQGISGANVLTF
TRBV6-1	14	TRBJ1-2	TRBD1	CASRGDRVGYGYTF
TRBV5-1	14	TRBJ2-5	.	CASSRARVGETQYF
TRBV20-1	16	TRBJ2-5	TRBD2	CSARDPSGFYEETQYF
TRBV7-2	16	TRBJ1-3	.	CASSLEGSFSGNTIYF
TRBV6-1	13	TRBJ1-6	.	CAVRDVHNSPLHF
TRBV6-1	13	TRBJ2-1	TRBD2	CASRGTRVYEQFF
TRBV28	18	TRBJ2-5	TRBD1	CASSPSPGQGGFQETQYF
TRBV28	12	TRBJ2-1	.	CASSFRENEQFF
TRBV12-5	16	TRBJ2-2	.	CASALAVGQLGGELFF
TRBV7-6	13	TRBJ2-2	.	CASSFGTTGELFF
TRBV7-9	13	TRBJ1-2	.	CASSSDRDYGYTF
TRBV20-1	11	TRBJ2-1	.	CSANVYNEQFF
TRBV15	15	TRBJ2-7	.	CATSRGEGDVDEQYF
TRBV11-2	14	TRBJ2-7	TRBD1	CASSLRTGENEQYF
TRBV6-1	14	TRBJ1-2	.	CASSPTRAVYGYTF
TRBV20-1	14	TRBJ2-1	.	CSARIFWEENEQFF
TRBV10-3	11	TRBJ2-7	TRBD2	CAITSGSEQYF
TRBV5-1	14	TRBJ1-2	TRBD1	CASSLGDRFPPYTF
TRBV2	16	TRBJ1-3	.	CASSAWRDNSGNTIYF
TRBV7-8	16	TRBJ2-2	TRBD1	CASSLARQGQTGELFF
TRBV19	16	TRBJ2-2	TRBD2	CASRILAGGPTGELFF
TRBV5-4	16	TRBJ2-5	TRBD2	CASSSGLAGERETQYF
TRBV20-1	16	TRBJ2-3	TRBD2	CSASHGAGGYTDTQYF
TRBV3-1	14	TRBJ1-1	.	CASSQVQSSTEAFF
TRBV15	17	TRBJ2-2	TRBD1	CATSSSTQGANTGELFF
TRBV7-2	14	TRBJ2-3	.	CASSEGVGTDTQYF
TRBV10-3	14	TRBJ2-2	.	CAIRGLEGGGELFF
TRBV10-2	11	TRBJ2-3	.	CASRHTDTQYF
TRBV19	13	TRBJ1-2	.	CASSIGTPYGYTF
TRBV9	14	TRBJ2-7	.	CASSVGPQTYEQYF
TRBV6-1	14	TRBJ2-1	TRBD2	CASREREDYNEQFF
TRBV20-1	16	TRBJ2-4	.	CSARDLTGLAKNIQYF
TRBV7-8	14	TRBJ1-1	.	CASSLKVGNTEAFF
TRBV27	13	TRBJ1-2	.	CASSWGLGYGYTF
TRBV19	14	TRBJ1-5	TRBD1	CASSYTGDTQPQHF
TRBV24-1	17	TRBJ2-3	.	CATSDTGTEVPTDTQYF
TRBV6-1	14	TRBJ1-4	TRBD1	CAMGQGGDNEKLFF
TRBV19	15	TRBJ1-5	TRBD1	CASRYHRGSNQPQHF
TRBV28	15	TRBJ1-5	.	CATLGGVGSNQPQHF
TRBV28	14	TRBJ2-3	.	CASSFKVETDTQYF
TRBV7-2	16	TRBJ1-6	TRBD1	CASSLGGTGSDSPLHF
TRBV20-1	15	TRBJ2-1	TRBD1	CSARRPGGNYNEQFF
TRBV5-6	16	TRBJ1-1	TRBD1	CASSLVGTGRKTEAFF